What follows are 22 T cell receptor beta chains derived from one specimen sequenced in a study of OX40 agonist ivuxolimab in advanced cancers. Using immunoSEQ multiplex PCR, the repertoire was profiled, and TCRdb retains in-frame clones only, with some absent. The repertoire consists of about 27,000 clones, with about 90% occurring once and the leading ten covering just under 20%. Sequenced material: CD4+ or CD8+ T cells sorted from blood, taken in a trial of the OX40 agonist ivuxolimab. The receptors shown here come from an adult with an advanced solid tumor such as melanoma, head and neck, liver or kidney cancer.

This chain links TRBV19 with TRBJ2-7; D is unresolved. V lost 0 bases and J lost 1, with 4 bases in between. Germline CDR1 LNHDA, CDR2 SQIVND (reference sequence). The CDR3 is 13 amino acids. In DNA, the CDR3 is TGTGCCAGTAGTATAGATTTTTCCTACGAGCAGTACTTC. Residues: CASSIDFSYEQYF.

This chain joins TRBV7-9 and TRBJ2-7; TRBD2 matches at 9 bases. Germline V lookup: CDR1 SEHNR, CDR2 FQNEAQ (reference sequence). The ends lost 2 bases at V and 4 bases at J; junction bases unmatched: 6. This CDR3 spans 15 amino acids. The CDR3 coding sequence is TGTGCCAGCAGCTTATGGAGCGGGGGGAATTACGAGCAGTACTTC. Translating it yields CASSLWSGGNYEQYF.

V and J are TRBV14 and TRBJ2-7, with TRBD2 matching 12 bases. Losses at the gene ends were 5 bases for V and 5 bases for J; bases not matched to a gene: 7. The germline V gene encodes CDR1 SGHDN and CDR2 FVKESK. There are 15 residues in the CDR3. The CDR3 reads CASSYEGLAGNEQYF. CDR3 nucleotide sequence: TGTGCCAGCAGCTACGAGGGACTAGCGGGTAACGAGCAGTACTTC.

The rearrangement joins TRBV27 to TRBJ2-6; D may be TRBD2 (5 bases). In germline, CDR1 is MNHEY, CDR2 SMNVEV (reference sequence). The CDR3 is 15 amino acids. The V end lost 7 bases, the J end lost 4 bases, and 14 bases lay between the germline ends. Here the CDR3 reads CASNNGGPGANVLTF. In nucleotides, the CDR3 is TGTGCCAGCAATAATGGAGGTCCCGGGGCCAACGTCCTGACTTTC.

The J gene is TRBJ2-7, the V gene TRBV9, with 7 positions matching TRBD1. The CDR3 contains 15 residues. V shed 4 bases, J shed 4 bases, and the junction held 11 bases outside the gene matches. The V gene's germline CDR1 is SGDLS and CDR2 YYNGEE. Written as DNA, the CDR3 is TGTGCCAGCAGCCCTCCCCGGACAGGTTTTTACGAGCAGTACTTC. Translating gives CASSPPRTGFYEQYF.

The chain carries TRBV11-3 and TRBJ2-1, with D perhaps matching TRBD2 (6 bases). This CDR3 contains 15 residues. V was shortened by 0 bases and J by 3 bases, with 9 bases between the two germline ends. Germline-derived CDR1 and CDR2 are SGHNT and YENEEA. The CDR3 spells CASSLEGGLYNEQFF. In DNA, the CDR3 is TGTGCCAGCAGCTTAGAGGGGGGTCTCTACAATGAGCAGTTCTTC.

In this sample, this clone turned up once. The chain employs TRBV5-4 and TRBJ2-5; TRBD1 or TRBD2 may be the D gene (5 bases each). CDR1 SGHNT and CDR2 YYREEE come from the germline V gene (reference sequence). The CDR3 loop spans 14 amino acids. V was shortened by 0 bases and J by 7 bases, with 13 bases between the two germline ends. The CDR3 region is CASSLGDDLGTQYF. The CDR3 nucleotides read TGTGCCAGCAGCTTGGGGGACGACCTCGGGACCCAGTACTTC.

This sequence joins TRBV6-1 and TRBJ2-6, with D perhaps assigned TRBD1 or TRBD2 (5 bases each). The length of the CDR3 is 16 residues. Germline CDR1 MNHNS, CDR2 SASEGT. V dropped 4 bases and J dropped 2 bases, with 12 bases sitting between them. The CDR3: CASSVHRGAGANVLTF. The DNA of the CDR3 is TGTGCCAGCAGTGTACACAGAGGGGCTGGGGCCAACGTCCTGACTTTC.

The chain couples TRBV9 to TRBJ2-2; 9 positions agree with TRBD1. V shed 3 bases and J 4 bases; nucleotides not matched to a gene: 7. Germline values: CDR1 SGDLS, CDR2 YYNGEE. The CDR3 is 16 amino acids. The CDR3 nucleotides are TGTGCCAGCAGCGCTACCGGGACAGGGTCCACCGGGGAGCTGTTTTTT. Its protein is CASSATGTGSTGELFF.

The genes are TRBV6-6 and TRBJ1-5; D not certain. CDR1 MNHNY and CDR2 SVGAGI come from the germline V gene (reference sequence). This CDR3 has 13 amino acids. The V and J ends lost 3 bases and 4 bases respectively, with 7 bases between them. The CDR3 region is CASSYSQNQPQHF. The CDR3 DNA sequence: TGTGCCAGCAGTTATTCCCAAAATCAGCCCCAGCATTTT.

This clone was observed a single time. The chain has TRBV4-1 and TRBJ2-3; tentatively, D is TRBD1 or TRBD2 (5 bases each). Germline assignment: CDR1 MGHRA and CDR2 YSYEKL. V dropped 3 bases and J dropped 4 bases, with 20 bases sitting between them. This CDR3 contains 17 residues. The CDR3 loop reads CASSHPGPGGMADTQYF. CDR3 DNA sequence: TGCGCCAGCAGCCACCCGGGACCGGGTGGAATGGCAGATACGCAGTATTTT.

This clone was observed a single time. The rearrangement joins TRBV4-3 to TRBJ1-2; 8 bases match TRBD1. The CDR3 totals 17 residues. Germline V gene data show CDR1 as LGHNA and CDR2 as YSLEER. With 0 bases clipped from V and 4 bases from J, the junction kept 10 bases outside the gene matches. The CDR3 spells CASSQDRPQGGAYGYTF. CDR3 DNA: TGCGCCAGCAGCCAAGATCGGCCACAGGGGGGGGCCTATGGCTACACCTTC.

This chain uses TRBV16 with TRBJ2-3; TRBD1 matches at 10 bases. The CDR3 totals 15 residues. Germline V gene data show CDR1 as KGHSY and CDR2 as FQNENV. Trimming removed 4 bases from V and 0 bases from J; junction bases left unmatched: 1. The CDR3 DNA follows: TGTGCCAGCAGCCGGGGACAGGGGAGCACAGATACGCAGTATTTT. This gives the protein CASSRGQGSTDTQYF.

The chain recombines TRBV29-1 with TRBJ2-1, with 8 bases matching TRBD1. J was trimmed by 0 bases and V by 6 bases; bases with no gene match: 1. Germline V CDR1 and CDR2: SQVTM, ANQGSEA. The CDR3 totals 13 residues. The CDR3 DNA follows: TGCAGCGTGGACAGGGTCTCCTACAATGAGCAGTTCTTC. This gives the protein CSVDRVSYNEQFF.

This chain uses TRBV7-6 with TRBJ2-5; possibly TRBD2 for D (6 bases). V shed 5 bases and J shed 2 bases, with 15 bases lying between them. Germline values: CDR1 SGHVS, CDR2 FNYEAQ. The CDR3 covers 15 residues. The chain's CDR3 is CASSPVTGVQETQYF. In DNA, the CDR3 is TGTGCCAGCAGCCCGGTTACGGGGGTACAAGAGACCCAGTACTTC.

The chain carries TRBV28 and TRBJ2-5; D possibly corresponds to TRBD2 (6 bases). The germline gives CDR1 MDHEN, CDR2 SYDVKM. The V gene lost 4 bases and the J gene lost 0 bases, with 18 bases spanning the gap. The CDR3 is 17 amino acids. The CDR3 reads CASSYSGASEYQETQYF. CDR3 DNA: TGTGCCAGCAGTTACTCTGGGGCTAGCGAGTACCAAGAGACCCAGTACTTC.

This chain links TRBV16 with TRBJ2-2; maybe TRBD1 (5 bases). The V and J ends lost 4 bases and 6 bases respectively, with 12 bases between them. Per the germline V gene, CDR1 is KGHSY and CDR2 is FQNENV. This CDR3 contains 14 residues. CDR3 amino acids: CASSPAGFPGELFF. The CDR3 DNA is TGTGCCAGCAGCCCGGCAGGGTTTCCCGGGGAGCTGTTTTTT.

Judged by abundance, this clone is medium-sized. The CDR3 DNA is TGTGCCAGCAGTGAGTCACCGTCGAGTGGAGAGACCCAGTACTTC. It is translated as CASSESPSSGETQYF. This rearrangement joins TRBV2 to TRBJ2-5, with D uncertain. The germline V and J ends were trimmed by 3 bases and 4 bases, with 15 bases remaining between them. Per the germline V gene, CDR1 is SNHLY and CDR2 is FYNNEI. CDR3 size: 15 residues. Full variable domain (rest looked up from reference TRBV2 and TRBJ2-5): EPEVTQTPSHQVTQMGQEVILRCVPISNHLYFYWYRQILGQKVEFLVSFYNNEISEKSEIFDDQFSVERPDGSNFTLKIRSTKLEDSAMYFCASSESPSSGETQYFGPGTRLLVL.

The chain combines TRBV6-6 with TRBJ1-1, with D possibly matching TRBD1 (5 bases). Deletions cut 8 bases from V and 4 bases from J, with 14 bases between. The CDR3 sequence is 13 residues long. Germline loops: CDR1 MNHNY, CDR2 SVGAGI (reference sequence). Written as DNA, the CDR3 is TGTGCCAGCCCCGAGGGGCCAGGCACTGAAGCTTTCTTT. It encodes CASPEGPGTEAFF.

The chain uses TRBV5-4 and TRBJ2-4, with TRBD1 matching over 9 bases. V trimming: 1 base; J trimming: 8 bases; junction bases outside the gene matches: 10. There are 16 residues in the CDR3. CDR1 and CDR2 (germline): SGHNT, YYREEE (reference sequence). The CDR3: CASSLMTGGSRDIQYF. CDR3 nucleotide sequence: TGTGCCAGCAGCTTGATGACAGGGGGATCTCGCGACATTCAGTACTTC.

V gene TRBV5-6 combines with J gene TRBJ2-2; 10 nucleotides agree with TRBD1. The CDR3 is made up of 17 amino acids. Germline-derived CDR1 and CDR2 are SGHDT and YYEEEE. J gave up 6 bases and V 2 bases, and 10 bases lay outside the gene matches. Written as DNA, the CDR3 is TGTGCCAGCAGCTTACCCCCGGGACAGGGGAGGGCCGGGGAGCTGTTTTTT. This gives the protein CASSLPPGQGRAGELFF.

V and J are TRBV11-2 and TRBJ2-7, with D maybe TRBD1 (6 bases). V lost 5 bases and J lost 1, with 18 bases in between. The length of the CDR3 is 16 residues. Germline CDR1 is SGHAT and CDR2 is FQNNGV. CDR3 nucleotides: TGTGCCAGCAGCCAAGCTACAGGGATGAAGTCCTACGAGCAGTACTTC. This translates into CASSQATGMKSYEQYF.